This T cell receptor (beta chain) was sequenced during a study of beta chain features in type 1 diabetes. Study at large: The study examined more than 100,000,000 sorted cells across all samples.

The entirety of the isolated RNA underwent reverse transcription, so expressed TCRB transcripts were sequenced. Measured with immunoSEQ multiplex PCR; TCRdb has only the in-frame clones, and not every one. The sample yields about 900,000 clones, roughly 15% seen once. Looked up from germline, CDR1 is MGHDK and CDR2 is SYGVNS. The V and J ends lost 1 base and 3 bases respectively, with 7 bases between them. The CDR3 is 13 residues long. This clone was counted only a few times. CD4+ cells of the naive, central memory, regulatory and stem cell-like memory types were sorted via CD45RO/CCR7/CD25/CD127/CD95/CD27. Each sorted population was over 95% pure.

The sequence came from a woman between 18 and 29 years old in good health. The specimen was naive CD4+ T cells from blood. The rearrangement links TRBV25-1 to TRBJ2-7; D ambiguous. Written as DNA, the CDR3 is TGTGCCAGCAGTGAATTGGGCAGCTACGAGCAGTACTTC. Translated, it gives CASSELGSYEQYF.